This is a list of T cell receptor beta chains from one sample in a study of shared clonotypes between healthy human individuals. TCRdb's copy holds only in-frame clones and misses some; the assay was immunoSEQ multiplex PCR. This repertoire shows fewer than 2.5 million clones, under 95% found once; its top ten account for about 0.38%. What was sequenced was naive CD4+ T cells from PBMCs. These receptors were taken from a man aged 18 to 30 in good health. Some clones in this sample may be carry-over from other donors' samples. The CDR3 runs from the conserved cysteine through the conserved F or W. The order of the fields is J gene, V gene, clone size, D gene, CDR3 DNA, CDR3 protein. The D gene is left open where the match is weak. Only some rows state a clone size, as once, few, many or a class for expanded clones.

>TRBJ2-5|TRBV6-1|NA|NA
TGTGCCAGCAGTGAAGCGTCTTGGCAGGGTCTCGTGACCCAGTACTTC
CASSEASWQGLVTQYF
>TRBJ1-2|TRBV5-1|NA|NA
TGCGCCAGCAGCTTGGGGGGAGGAAAAAGAGGAGAAGGCTACACCTTC
CASSLGGGKRGEGYTF
>TRBJ2-3|TRBV5-1|NA|NA
TGCGCCAGCAGCTTGCGTCGGTTCACAGATACGCAGTATTTT
CASSLRRFTDTQYF
>TRBJ2-2|TRBV27|NA|TRBD2
TGTGCCAGCAGAAGGGCGGGAGGGCCATTCACCGGGGAGCTGTTTTTT
CASRRAGGPFTGELFF
>TRBJ2-7|TRBV5-1|NA|TRBD2
TGCGCCAGCAGCTTTCTAGCGGGAGTGAAGGAGCAGTACTTC
CASSFLAGVKEQYF
>TRBJ1-1|TRBV30|NA|TRBD1
TGTGCCTGGAGCACCGGACAGGGTATAGTGAACACTGAAGCTTTCTTT
CAWSTGQGIVNTEAFF
>TRBJ1-2|TRBV19|NA|TRBD1
TGTGCCAGTAGTCGCCAAGGGACAGGGGAAAGTTATGGCTACACCTTC
CASSRQGTGESYGYTF
>TRBJ1-2|TRBV29-1|NA|NA
TGCAGCGTACCCCAGGAGGGGGGTTTCTATGGCTACACCTTC
CSVPQEGGFYGYTF
>TRBJ2-3|TRBV18|NA|TRBD1
TGTGCCAGCTCACCAAGACAGGGGAGCACAGATACGCAGTATTTT
CASSPRQGSTDTQYF
>TRBJ2-3|TRBV5-1|NA|NA
TGCGCCAGCAGCGATCGAGCGGGTGCAGAAGATACGCAGTATTTT
CASSDRAGAEDTQYF
>TRBJ2-5|TRBV9|NA|NA
TGTGCCAGCAGCTTTCGGCACCAAGAGACCCAGTACTTC
CASSFRHQETQYF
>TRBJ2-1|TRBV19|NA|NA
TGTGCCAGTAGCCCCTTTGGAGGTAGCGGTAACAATGAGCAGTTCTTC
CASSPFGGSGNNEQFF
>TRBJ2-1|TRBV27|NA|NA
TGTGCCAGCAGCCCCGTTTGGGGAAGTTACAATGAGCAGTTCTTC
CASSPVWGSYNEQFF
>TRBJ2-3|TRBV5-1|NA|NA
TGCGCCAGCAGCTTGGACAGGAAATTCACAGATACGCAGTATTTT
CASSLDRKFTDTQYF
>TRBJ2-3|TRBV7-9|NA|NA
TGTGCCAGCAGCTCAGAGTTCACAGATACGCAGTATTTT
CASSSEFTDTQYF
>TRBJ2-1|TRBV9|NA|TRBD2
TGTGCCAGCAGCGTAGCACTAGCGGGCCCGACAGAGCAGTTCTTC
CASSVALAGPTEQFF
>TRBJ2-6|TRBV5-5|once|NA
TGTGCCAGCAGCTTGGGTCTTGACTCTGGGGCCAACGTCCTGACTTTC
CASSLGLDSGANVLTF
>TRBJ2-2|TRBV18|NA|NA
TGTGCCAGCTCACCACCCCGTCCGTTGGACGGGGAGCTGTTTTTT
CASSPPRPLDGELFF
>TRBJ1-1|TRBV18|NA|NA
TGTGCCAGCTCACCACCCGGGCCTGCGGGCACTGAAGCTTTCTTT
CASSPPGPAGTEAFF
>TRBJ2-1|TRBV7-8|NA|NA
TGTGCCAGCAGCCCAGGGGCGGGAGTTTACAATGAGCAGTTCTTC
CASSPGAGVYNEQFF
>TRBJ2-6|TRBV27|NA|NA
TGTGCCAGCAGGGTATCTGGGGCCAACGTCCTGACTTTC
CASRVSGANVLTF
>TRBJ1-1|TRBV20-1|NA|NA
TGCAGTGCTCCTCGGGAGCTTAAAGCTTTCTTT
CSAPRELKAFF
>TRBJ2-6|TRBV9|NA|TRBD1
TGTGCCAGCAGCGTCGGGACAGGGGTTTCCTCTGGGGCCAACGTCCTGACTTTC
CASSVGTGVSSGANVLTF
>TRBJ1-2|TRBV7-3|NA|NA
TGTGCCAGCAGCTTATTAGGTCGCGATAGATCGGTGGGCTACACCTTC
CASSLLGRDRSVGYTF
>TRBJ2-7|TRBV5-1|NA|TRBD1
TGCGCCAGCAGCTTGGGGGACAGCCTCTACGAGCAGTACTTC
CASSLGDSLYEQYF
>TRBJ1-5|TRBV11-2|NA|NA
TGTGCCAGCAGCTTCACAGGGATGGATCAGCCCCAGCATTTT
CASSFTGMDQPQHF
>TRBJ1-4|TRBV28|NA|NA
TGTGCCAGCAGTTTACTACAGCCTAATGAAAAACTGTTTTTT
CASSLLQPNEKLFF
>TRBJ2-7|TRBV7-2|NA|TRBD2
TGTGCCAGCAGCTGGGGTAGCGGGAGAGGGCAGTACTTC
CASSWGSGRGQYF
>TRBJ2-7|TRBV6-5|NA|TRBD2
TGTGCCAGCAGCCCCGGTGGGACTAGCGCCTACGAGCAGTACTTC
CASSPGGTSAYEQYF
>TRBJ2-5|TRBV9|NA|NA
TGTGCCAGCAGCGTAGATCGGGGTGGAGAGACCCAGTACTTC
CASSVDRGGETQYF
>TRBJ2-3|TRBV7-3|NA|TRBD2
TGTGCCAGCAGCTTAGGGCCGGGACTAACAGATACGCAGTATTTT
CASSLGPGLTDTQYF
>TRBJ1-1|TRBV6-6|once|NA
TGTGCCAGCAATAGGGGACAAGTGAACACTGAAGCTTTCTTT
CASNRGQVNTEAFF
>TRBJ2-3|TRBV28|NA|TRBD2
TGTGCCAGCGGGTCTAGCGGGAGGGGACCCACAGATACGCAGTATTTT
CASGSSGRGPTDTQYF
>TRBJ2-7|TRBV6-5|NA|TRBD2
TGTGCCAGCAGTAAACTAGCGGGAGTAGTGCGGGAGCAGTACTTC
CASSKLAGVVREQYF
>TRBJ1-1|TRBV11-2|NA|TRBD1
TGTGCCAGCAGCACGGGGACAGGGGGTATTCGCACTGAAGCTTTCTTT
CASSTGTGGIRTEAFF
>TRBJ1-4|TRBV19|NA|NA
TGTGCCAGCCAACGTCCTGGAAGGGAAAAACTGTTTTTT
CASQRPGREKLFF
>TRBJ2-5|TRBV18|NA|TRBD2
TGTGCCAGCTCACCCATACTAGCGGGAGGGATTGAGACCCAGTACTTC
CASSPILAGGIETQYF
>TRBJ2-1|TRBV6-1|NA|NA
TGTGCCAGCAGTGAAGTCGGCTTATCCTACAATGAGCAGTTCTTC
CASSEVGLSYNEQFF
>TRBJ1-5|TRBV7-9|NA|NA
TGTGCCAGCAGCTCCAACGGTCAGGGGAATCAGCCCCAGCATTTT
CASSSNGQGNQPQHF
>TRBJ2-1|TRBV27|NA|TRBD1
TGTGCCAGCGGACAGGGGTCAAGCAGGGATGAGCAGTTCTTC
CASGQGSSRDEQFF